This TCR beta chain was obtained from a study of a mutant IDH1 vaccine in newly diagnosed glioma. Turning to the study itself: In weeks 1, 3, 5, 7, 11, 15, 19 and 23, patients were vaccinated. Vaccine administration was initiated 4-6 weeks following radiotherapy alone, or with temozolomide cycles. It was radiotherapy, temozolomide, or both that patients received previously, with most receiving both.

About this clone itself: The antigen is not known.

Study-wide findings and caveats: No link was apparently found between pseudoprogression and changes in top peripheral T cell clonotypes.

Here immunoSEQ multiplex PCR was the method, and the copy in TCRdb shows in-frame clones only, minus some. This sample yields about 120,000 clones, of which 90% are seen a single time; roughly 0.61% belongs to the top ten. The germline CDR1 and CDR2 sequences are SGHTA and FQGTGA. Trimming cost V 5 bases and J 1 base, with 8 bases left between them. This CDR3 spans 13 amino acids. Documented time point: week 11, during vaccination. Vaccination comprised doses that each held 300 ug of mutant IDH1 20-mer peptide, plus topical imiquimod. This receptor was obtained from a woman aged 50 to 60 with glioma. This chain connects TRBV7-3 to TRBJ2-5; D perhaps matches TRBD2 (6 bases). The specimen comprised PBMCs, sampled from a glioma patient whose treatment included an IDH1 peptide vaccine. CDR3 region: CASSLGGQETQYF. The CDR3, as DNA: TGTGCCAGCAGCCTGGGGGGCCAAGAGACCCAGTACTTC.